Presented here are 20 T cell receptor beta chains from one specimen sequenced in a study of blood T cells in healthy people across ages (dated by TCRdb to about 2015). The library came from 5' RACE. TCRdb lists the instrument as Illumina HiSeq 2500. A second PCR of about 7 to 12 cycles was performed with a sample-barcoded 5' primer and a J-beta primer mix. TCRdb reprocessing: public reads trimmed at Q25 with fastp, clones called with MiXCR, in-frame beta chains kept. CDR3 protein sequences are deduplicated, and each keeps its most common genes and DNA. The table for this sample lists about a million distinct CDR3 sequences; under 50% of them were counted only once. About an eighth of the sample lies in the top ten. Source material: blood. The receptors originated from a man aged 30 to 45 in good health.

This clonotype was counted many times. The chain recombines TRBV4-2 with TRBJ2-1, with D possibly being TRBD1 (6 bases). The CDR3 covers 14 residues. V lost 1 base and J 6 bases, leaving 10 bases between the germline ends. Germline CDR1 reads LGHNA; CDR2 reads YNFKEQ. The CDR3, as DNA: TGTGCCAGCAGCCAAGCCGGACAGAGCAATGAGCAGTTCTTC. This codes for CASSQAGQSNEQFF.

As to this clonotype: A much larger clone differs by one base, so this may be a read error. This chain uses TRBV29-1 with TRBJ2-1; the D call may be TRBD1 or TRBD2 (5 bases each). The CDR3 runs to 14 residues. The V end lost 8 bases, the J end lost 6 bases, and 20 bases lay between the germline ends. CDR1 and CDR2 from the germline V gene are SQVTM and ANQGSEA. The CDR3: CSSEGRRGFNEQFF. In nucleotides, the CDR3 is TGCAGCTCAGAGGGACGAAGAGGGTTCAATGAGCAGTTCTTC.

This clonotype turned up a few times. The chain links TRBV5-1 to TRBJ2-5; D uncertain. With the DNA end fitting TRBJ2-7 better, the J assignment may be wrong. CDR1 SGHRS and CDR2 YFSETQ come from the germline V gene. The length of the CDR3 is 14 residues. Here the CDR3 reads CASSLGEGKSEQYF. DNA of the CDR3: TGCGCCAGCAGCTTGGGGGAAGGGAAGTCCGAGCAGTACTTC.

Concerning this clonotype itself: Germline is not matched at one junction end, which may reflect a read error. The chain links TRBV11-1 to TRBJ1-5; D is uncertain. Germline CDR1 and CDR2: SGHAT and FQDESV (reference sequence). The CDR3 length is 13 residues. CDR3 sequence (DNA): TGTGCCAGCAGCCTAGCGGGTCATCAGCCCCAGCATTTT. Translated, it gives CASSLAGHQPQHF.

The J gene is TRBJ2-1, the V gene TRBV6-1; D is possibly TRBD2 (5 bases). From germline, CDR1 is MNHNS and CDR2 SASEGT. This CDR3 contains 17 residues. The ends were cut back, 6 bases at V and 2 bases at J, with 20 bases in the middle. The CDR3 nucleotides read TGTGCCAGCAGATCAGCAGGTGAGGGCCCTACCTACAATGAGCAGTTCTTC. This codes for CASRSAGEGPTYNEQFF.

The rearrangement links TRBV10-3 to TRBJ2-7; D remains ambiguous. The CDR3 spans 14 residues. V lost 10 bases and J lost 2, with 18 bases in between. Germline V CDR1 and CDR2: ENHRY, SYGVKD. Here the CDR3 reads CATNSDPEAYEQYF. Written as DNA, the CDR3 is TGTGCCACGAACTCGGACCCAGAAGCCTACGAGCAGTACTTC.

On this clonotype: A much more abundant neighbour one base away suggests this may be a read error. The chain couples TRBV3-1 to TRBJ1-1; D unresolved. Germline CDR1 and CDR2: LGHDT and YNNKEL (reference sequence). Trimming shortened V by 1 base and J by 0 bases, and 6 bases separated the two germline ends. This CDR3 comprises 14 residues. CDR3 sequence reads: CASSQGAMNTEAFF. The CDR3 bases are TGTGCCAGCAGCCAAGGGGCTATGAACACTGAAGCTTTCTTT. Full variable domain (rest looked up from reference TRBV3-1 and TRBJ1-1): DTAVSQTPKYLVTQMGNDKSIKCEQNLGHDTMYWYKQDSKKFLKIMFSYNNKELIINETVPNRFSPKSPDKAHLNLHINSLELGDSAVYFCASSQGAMNTEAFFGQGTRLTVV.

Remarks on this clonotype: The junction departs from the called germline gene at one end, perhaps through a read error. V gene TRBV14 combines with J gene TRBJ1-5, with TRBD1 matching 7 bases. Germline-derived CDR1 and CDR2 are SGHDN and FVKESK. The CDR3 length is 14 residues. Here the CDR3 DNA reads TGTGCCTGCAGCCAAACAGGGGACAATCAGCCCCAGCATTTT. Translated: CACSQTGDNQPQHF.

V gene TRBV7-9 combines with J gene TRBJ2-3, with D perhaps given as TRBD1 or TRBD2 (5 bases each). Trimming left V 5 bases short and J 9 bases short, with 18 bases between. The CDR3 spans 14 residues. Looked up from germline, CDR1 is SEHNR and CDR2 is FQNEAQ (reference sequence). CDR3 loop: CASSPPGPQNTQYF. As DNA, the CDR3 is TGTGCCAGCAGCCCGCCGGGACCCCAAAACACGCAGTATTTT.

The table lists this clonotype with a few counts. The chain carries TRBV4-3 and TRBJ2-7; D is unclear. Trimming pared 0 bases from V and 5 bases from J, leaving 8 bases between. Per the germline V gene, CDR1 is LGHNA and CDR2 is YSLEER. The CDR3 is 13 amino acids. The CDR3 region has the DNA TGCGCCAGCAGCCAAGATTTGGAAAACGAGCAGTACTTC. It codes for CASSQDLENEQYF.

A few counts support this clonotype. The junction departs from germline at one end; a sequencing error may be responsible. The chain recombines TRBV20-1 with TRBJ2-5, with 7 bases matching TRBD2. The CDR3 is 17 amino acids. From germline, CDR1 is DFQATT and CDR2 SNEGSKA (reference sequence). CDR3 sequence: CSARDPSSGALQETQYF. CDR3 DNA: TGCAGTGCTCGAGACCCCTCCAGCGGGGCCTTACAAGAGACCCAGTACTTC.

In the case of this clonotype: Its ends do not fully match the called genes, so a read error is possible. This sequence joins TRBV6-2 or TRBV6-3 and TRBJ1-5; D not resolved. Germline V gene sequence: CDR1 MNHEY, CDR2 SVGEGT. The CDR3 extends over 13 amino acids. CDR3 in amino acids: CVSYKGGIQPQHF. CDR3 nucleotides: TGTGTCAGCTACAAGGGAGGGATACAGCCCCAGCATTTT.

The chain uses TRBV9 and TRBJ2-3, with D possibly being TRBD1 (5 bases). The CDR3 sequence is 14 residues long. V shed 2 bases and J shed 3 bases, with 10 bases lying between them. From germline, CDR1 is SGDLS and CDR2 YYNGEE. As DNA, the CDR3 is TGTGCCAGCAGCGTGGCAGGGCCAACAGATACGCAGTATTTT. Translating gives CASSVAGPTDTQYF. Full variable domain (rest looked up from reference TRBV9 and TRBJ2-3): DSGVTQTPKHLITATGQRVTLRCSPRSGDLSVYWYQQSLDQGLQFLIQYYNGEERAKGNILERFSAQQFPDLHSELNLSSLELGDSALYFCASSVAGPTDTQYFGPGTRLTVL.

The chain combines TRBV7-3 with TRBJ2-3; D unresolved. Trimming cost V 6 bases and J 0 bases, with 16 bases left between them. Looked up from germline, CDR1 is SGHTA and CDR2 is FQGTGA. CDR3 length: 16 residues. CDR3 protein: CASSNGGTTSTDTQYF. The CDR3 DNA is TGTGCCAGCAGTAACGGTGGCACCACTAGCACAGATACGCAGTATTTT.

The CDR3 loop reads CATATGTPNEQFF. The CDR3 coding sequence is TGTGCCACCGCGACAGGGACCCCCAATGAGCAGTTCTTC. V and J are TRBV25-1 and TRBJ2-1; TRBD1 agrees at 7 bases. Per germline, CDR1 MGHDK and CDR2 SYGVNS. The CDR3 has 13 amino acids. V was clipped by 10 bases and J by 6 bases; unmatched bases: 9.

The chain links TRBV6-5 to TRBJ2-7; tentative D call: TRBD2 (5 bases). V was clipped by 2 bases and J by 2 bases, with 13 bases between them. The germline V gene has CDR1 MNHEY and CDR2 SVGAGI. This CDR3 region has 15 residues. CDR3 sequence: CASSYVVALPYEQYF. CDR3 DNA: TGTGCCAGCAGTTACGTCGTAGCGCTTCCCTACGAGCAGTACTTC.

This clonotype was seen more than once but under ten times. This chain joins TRBV9 and TRBJ1-1; no clear D. V was trimmed by 2 bases and J by 1 base, leaving 6 bases between them. Per the germline V gene, CDR1 is SGDLS and CDR2 is YYNGEE. CDR3 size: 13 residues. For the CDR3, the DNA is TGTGCCAGCAGCGTCTCAGGGAACACTGAAGCTTTCTTT. It specifies CASSVSGNTEAFF.

In regard to this clonotype: One end of the junction fails to match germline, which may point to a read error. This chain connects TRBV11-3 to TRBJ2-5; the D is unclear. This CDR3 region has 15 residues. Germline CDR1 reads SGHNT; CDR2 reads YENEEA. CDR3 nucleotides: TGTGTCAGCAGCTTAGATGGAACAGACCAAGAGACCCAGTACTTC. This gives the protein CVSSLDGTDQETQYF.

V and J are TRBV27 and TRBJ2-5; 8 nucleotides agree with TRBD1. CDR1 MNHEY and CDR2 SMNVEV come from the germline V gene (reference sequence). CDR3 length: 12 amino acids. J gave up 11 bases and V 5 bases, and 7 bases lay outside the gene matches. This CDR3 reads CASSIDRGLQYF. DNA of the CDR3: TGTGCCAGCAGTATTGACAGGGGCTTGCAGTACTTC.

This rearrangement joins TRBV5-6 to TRBJ2-3; D may match TRBD1 or TRBD2 (5 bases each). The germline V gene encodes CDR1 SGHDT and CDR2 YYEEEE. CDR3 size: 16 residues. V was clipped by 4 bases and J by 1 base, with 16 bases between them. The CDR3 protein is CASSGAREARTDTQYF. CDR3 bases: TGTGCCAGCAGCGGGGCCCGGGAAGCTCGCACAGATACGCAGTATTTT.